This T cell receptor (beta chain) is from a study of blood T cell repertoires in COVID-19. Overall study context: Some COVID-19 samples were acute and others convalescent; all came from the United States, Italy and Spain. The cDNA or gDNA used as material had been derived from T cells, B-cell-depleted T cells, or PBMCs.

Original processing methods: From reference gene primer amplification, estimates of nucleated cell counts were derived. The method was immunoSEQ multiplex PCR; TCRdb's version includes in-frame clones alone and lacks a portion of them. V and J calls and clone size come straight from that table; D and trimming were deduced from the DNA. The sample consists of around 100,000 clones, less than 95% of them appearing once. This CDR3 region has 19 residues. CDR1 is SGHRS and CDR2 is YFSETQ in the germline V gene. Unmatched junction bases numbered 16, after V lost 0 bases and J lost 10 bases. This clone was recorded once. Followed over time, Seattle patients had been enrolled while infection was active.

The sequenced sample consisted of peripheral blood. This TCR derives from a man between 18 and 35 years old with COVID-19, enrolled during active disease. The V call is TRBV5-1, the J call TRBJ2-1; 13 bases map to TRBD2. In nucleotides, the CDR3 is TGCGCCAGCAGCTTGGCCCTTAGGACTAGCGGGAGAGCTGGCTTCGAGCAGTTCTTC. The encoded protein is CASSLALRTSGRAGFEQFF.